The 32 T cell receptor beta chains below all came from one sample that was sequenced in a study of shared clonotypes between healthy human individuals. Method: immunoSEQ multiplex PCR; TCRdb's copy keeps in-frame clones and lacks some. The data show roughly 2,000,000 clones, roughly 95% seen once. CD45RO-negative, CCR7-positively selected cells formed the naive CD8 fraction, excluding terminally differentiated effector memory CD45RA+ cells. The sequenced sample was naive CD8+ T cells from PBMCs. The receptors were sampled from a man between 18 and 35 years old in good health. Some clones in this sample may be carry-over from other donors' samples.

The V and J genes are TRBV6-6 and TRBJ2-3; maybe TRBD2 (5 bases). V was trimmed by 10 bases and J by 0 bases, leaving 11 bases between them. Germline values: CDR1 MNHNY, CDR2 SVGAGI (reference sequence). This CDR3 contains 13 residues. In DNA form, the CDR3 reads TGTGCCAAGAGCCGGACTAGCACAGATACGCAGTATTTT. Translated, it gives CAKSRTSTDTQYF.

V usage is TRBV19 and J usage is TRBJ2-1; D might be TRBD2 (5 bases). Trimming took 3 bases from V and 6 from J, leaving 12 bases between them. The V gene's germline CDR1 is LNHDA and CDR2 SQIVND (reference sequence). The CDR3 length is 14 residues. The chain's CDR3 is CASSMEAAPNEQFF. DNA of the CDR3: TGTGCCAGTAGTATGGAAGCGGCCCCCAATGAGCAGTTCTTC. Supplemented by reference TRBV19 and TRBJ2-1, the full variable domain reads DGGITQSPKYLFRKEGQNVTLSCEQNLNHDAMYWYRQDPGQGLRLIYYSQIVNDFQKGDIAEGYSVSREKKESFPLTVTSAQKNPTAFYLCASSMEAAPNEQFFGPGTRLTVL.

In its sample, this clone was seen a few times. This chain joins TRBV2 and TRBJ1-5; D not certain. The CDR3 extends over 13 amino acids. CDR1 and CDR2 from the germline V gene are SNHLY and FYNNEI. The V end was cut by 2 bases, the J end by 6 bases, with 8 bases between. CDR3 nucleotides: TGTGCCAGCAGTGAACGAGGCGGTCAGCCCCAGCATTTT. Its protein product is CASSERGGQPQHF.

This chain joins TRBV7-9 and TRBJ2-5; D remains ambiguous. Germline V gene sequence: CDR1 SEHNR, CDR2 FQNEAQ (reference sequence). V gave up 1 base and J gave up 5 bases, with 14 bases separating them. The CDR3 contains 15 residues. CDR3 sequence reads: CASSLGSRIEETQYF. CDR3 sequence (DNA): TGTGCCAGCAGCTTAGGATCAAGGATCGAGGAGACCCAGTACTTC.

The chain joins TRBV7-9 to TRBJ2-1; a weak D match, TRBD1 (6 bases). Trimming stripped 2 bases from V and 0 bases from J, with 11 bases between. CDR3 length equals 16 residues. From germline, CDR1 is SEHNR and CDR2 FQNEAQ (reference sequence). In DNA form, the CDR3 reads TGTGCCAGCAGCTTACCGGACAGACACTCCTACAATGAGCAGTTCTTC. This translates into CASSLPDRHSYNEQFF.

The sample holds one count of this clone. V is TRBV10-3 and J is TRBJ1-5; the D gene is possibly TRBD1 (6 bases). Germline lookup yields CDR1 ENHRY and CDR2 SYGVKD. This CDR3 is 13 amino acids long. V was clipped by 6 bases and J by 3 bases, with 9 bases between them. CDR3: CAIRGGINQPQHF. DNA of the CDR3: TGTGCCATCAGGGGGGGCATCAATCAGCCCCAGCATTTT.

This chain joins TRBV9 and TRBJ2-7, with a possible D match to TRBD2 (5 bases). V lost 4 bases and J lost 6, with 14 bases in between. Germline lookup yields CDR1 SGDLS and CDR2 YYNGEE. The CDR3 loop spans 13 amino acids. The CDR3 DNA reads TGTGCCAGCAGCACCGGGGTGGGCGCCGAGCAGTACTTC. Its translation is CASSTGVGAEQYF.

The chain links TRBV27 to TRBJ2-7; no reliable D call. V was trimmed by 6 bases and J by 2 bases, leaving 20 bases between them. The CDR3 has 16 amino acids. CDR1 and CDR2 (germline): MNHEY, SMNVEV (reference sequence). The CDR3 loop reads CASSPSSGPMAYEQYF. The CDR3 DNA reads as TGTGCCAGCAGCCCCAGTTCGGGCCCTATGGCCTACGAGCAGTACTTC.

The CDR3 nucleotides read TGTGCCAGCAGCCCAACAGTAGTCTACGAGCAGTACTTC. Its translation is CASSPTVVYEQYF. The gene calls are TRBV7-2 and TRBJ2-7, with D hard to call. The CDR3 covers 13 residues. V lost 5 bases and J lost 3, with 11 bases in between. The V gene's germline CDR1 is SGHTA and CDR2 FQGNSA.

The chain is built from TRBV30 and TRBJ2-3; D remains unclear. Looked up from germline, CDR1 is GTSNPN and CDR2 is SVGIG (reference sequence). This CDR3 is built from 10 residues. V was cut by 2 bases and J by 5 bases, with 2 bases left in between. The CDR3 region has the DNA TGTGCCTGGAGTATAGATACGCAGTATTTT. Protein sequence: CAWSIDTQYF.

The chain combines TRBV19 with TRBJ2-1; the match to TRBD2 covers 8 bases. Germline V lookup: CDR1 LNHDA, CDR2 SQIVND (reference sequence). V lost 3 bases and J lost 7; bases outside the gene matches: 8. This CDR3 spans 15 amino acids. The CDR3 DNA reads as TGTGCCAGTAGTATCCCCACGAGCGGGAGTAATGAGCAGTTCTTC. It specifies CASSIPTSGSNEQFF.

This rearrangement joins TRBV11-3 to TRBJ2-1; unclear D gene. The CDR3 is 14 residues long. Germline V CDR1 and CDR2: SGHNT, YENEEA. V lost 5 bases and J lost 2, with 10 bases in between. The CDR3: CASSPSMAYNEQFF. The CDR3 DNA reads TGTGCCAGCAGCCCCTCCATGGCCTACAATGAGCAGTTCTTC. Supplemented by reference TRBV11-3 and TRBJ2-1, the full variable domain reads EAGVVQSPRYKIIEKKQPVAFWCNPISGHNTLYWYLQNLGQGPELLIRYENEEAVDDSQLPKDRFSAERLKGVDSTLKIQPAELGDSAVYLCASSPSMAYNEQFFGPGTRLTVL.

This clone was counted between two and nine times. This CDR3 is CASSHLAGHESPTDTQYF. CDR3 in DNA: TGTGCCAGCAGCCATCTAGCGGGCCACGAATCACCTACAGATACGCAGTATTTT. J is TRBJ2-3 and V is TRBV4-2; 8 nucleotides line up with TRBD2. V gave up 3 bases and J gave up 3 bases; unmatched junction bases: 14. Germline assignment: CDR1 LGHNA and CDR2 YNFKEQ. This CDR3 contains 18 residues.

The chain couples TRBV11-2 to TRBJ2-7; TRBD1 aligns across 7 bases. V dropped 4 bases and J dropped 4; count of bases not matched to a gene: 4. This CDR3 is built from 13 residues. Germline CDR1 reads SGHAT; CDR2 reads FQNNGV. The CDR3 sequence is CASSSGQRYEQYF. CDR3 nucleotide sequence: TGTGCCAGCAGCTCGGGACAGAGGTACGAGCAGTACTTC.

J is TRBJ1-5 and V is TRBV7-2, with 10 positions matching TRBD1. CDR3 length equals 15 residues. The germline V gene has CDR1 SGHTA and CDR2 FQGNSA. V was pared by 4 bases and J by 2 bases, with 2 bases of the junction left unmatched. This chain's CDR3 is CASSYGTGGNQPQHF. The CDR3 DNA sequence: TGTGCCAGCAGCTATGGGACAGGGGGCAATCAGCCCCAGCATTTT.

This chain joins TRBV12-5 and TRBJ2-1, with 10 bases matching TRBD2. The CDR3 totals 15 residues. In germline, CDR1 is LGHNT, CDR2 FRNRAP. V lost 7 bases, J lost 2 bases, and 5 bases stayed unmatched. The CDR3 spells CASAISGRTYNEQFF. DNA of the CDR3: TGTGCTAGTGCCATTAGCGGGAGGACCTACAATGAGCAGTTCTTC.

V and J are TRBV5-6 and TRBJ2-7, with 8 bases fitting TRBD1. V lost 1 base to trimming and J lost 5 bases; unmatched junction nucleotides: 11. The CDR3 is made up of 16 amino acids. Germline V gene lookup returns CDR1 SGHDT and CDR2 YYEEEE. CDR3 sequence: CASSLSWAQGEHEQYF. The CDR3 nucleotides are TGTGCCAGCAGCTTGAGTTGGGCACAGGGGGAGCACGAGCAGTACTTC. The complete variable domain, with remaining parts taken from reference TRBV5-6 and TRBJ2-7, reads DAGVTQSPTHLIKTRGQQVTLRCSPKSGHDTVSWYQQALGQGPQFIFQYYEEEERQRGNFPDRFSGHQFPNYSSELNVNALLLGDSALYLCASSLSWAQGEHEQYFGPGTRLTVT.

The chain has TRBV7-9 and TRBJ2-2; no clear D. The CDR3 sequence is 13 residues long. Trimming took 5 bases from V and 1 from J, leaving 5 bases between them. Germline V gene data show CDR1 as SEHNR and CDR2 as FQNEAQ (reference sequence). The CDR3: CASSQQNTGELFF. CDR3 nucleotides: TGTGCCAGCAGCCAGCAGAACACCGGGGAGCTGTTTTTT.

Points on this clone: Distinct nucleotide sequences in the sample also encode this CDR3. The chain recombines TRBV5-6 with TRBJ2-7; D ambiguous. The CDR3 consists of 13 residues. Per the germline V gene, CDR1 is SGHDT and CDR2 is YYEEEE. V was pared by 2 bases and J by 0 bases, with 6 bases between. CDR3 nucleotide sequence: TGTGCCAGCAGCTTAACTACCTCCTACGAGCAGTACTTC. Translation: CASSLTTSYEQYF.

CDR3 region: CASSEWGGANGYTF. CDR3 bases: TGTGCCAGCAGTGAATGGGGGGGCGCGAATGGCTACACCTTC. The rearrangement joins TRBV25-1 to TRBJ1-2; TRBD1 might be the D (6 bases). The germline gives CDR1 MGHDK, CDR2 SYGVNS. Trimming pared 1 base from V and 6 bases from J, leaving 12 bases between. CDR3 length equals 14 residues.

This chain connects TRBV5-1 to TRBJ1-1; the D is unclear. There are 11 residues in the CDR3. The germline V gene has CDR1 SGHRS and CDR2 YFSETQ. The V and J ends lost 6 bases and 1 base respectively, with 4 bases between them. The DNA of the CDR3 is TGCGCCAGCACCCAGAACACTGAAGCTTTCTTT. Translated: CASTQNTEAFF.

The CDR3 region is CASSPPEGYNEQFF. CDR3 coding DNA: TGTGCCAGCAGCCCCCCGGAAGGGTACAATGAGCAGTTCTTC. The V and J genes are TRBV9 and TRBJ2-1; D is ambiguous. The CDR3 is made up of 14 amino acids. Germline CDR1 and CDR2: SGDLS and YYNGEE. Trimming removed 4 bases from V and 4 bases from J, with 12 bases in between.

The CDR3 here is CATSRQPQGYNEQFF. The CDR3 DNA is TGCGCCACCAGCCGGCAACCCCAAGGATACAATGAGCAGTTCTTC. V gene TRBV10-1 combines with J gene TRBJ2-1; D gene uncertain. Germline V gene data show CDR1 as WNHNN and CDR2 as SYGVQD (reference sequence). CDR3 length: 15 amino acids. V lost 10 bases to trimming and J lost 4 bases, with 20 bases between them.

This chain connects TRBV9 to TRBJ2-5, with TRBD1 matching over 8 bases. CDR1 is SGDLS, CDR2 YYNGEE, per germline. V dropped 3 bases and J dropped 4; count of bases not matched to a gene: 5. The CDR3 length is 14 residues. The CDR3: CASSETRGLETQYF. The CDR3 DNA reads TGTGCCAGCAGCGAGACCAGGGGGCTAGAGACCCAGTACTTC.

V gene TRBV27 combines with J gene TRBJ2-7; 11 bases are a match to TRBD2. V shed 8 bases and J 3 bases; nucleotides not matched to a gene: 9. The CDR3 covers 15 residues. Germline V gives CDR1 MNHEY, CDR2 SMNVEV (reference sequence). This CDR3 is CASADGTSGFYEQYF. The CDR3, as DNA: TGTGCCAGCGCAGACGGGACTAGCGGATTCTACGAGCAGTACTTC.

This chain links TRBV7-9 with TRBJ2-7, with D maybe TRBD1 (6 bases). Germline CDR1 and CDR2: SEHNR and FQNEAQ (reference sequence). V shed 5 bases and J shed 3 bases, with 14 bases lying between them. This CDR3 is 14 amino acids long. CDR3 in amino acids: CASSPGTFLYEQYF. The CDR3 bases are TGTGCCAGCAGCCCCGGGACATTCCTCTACGAGCAGTACTTC.

The V gene is TRBV7-6, the J gene TRBJ2-6; no clear D. The CDR3 consists of 16 residues. Germline-derived CDR1 and CDR2 are SGHVS and FNYEAQ. The ends were cut back, 2 bases at V and 4 bases at J, with 12 bases in the middle. The chain's CDR3 is CASSLFPPRGANVLTF. In DNA, the CDR3 is TGTGCCAGCAGCTTATTTCCCCCGCGAGGGGCCAACGTCCTGACTTTC.

The chain couples TRBV18 to TRBJ2-1; TRBD2 matches 9 bases. J lost 3 bases, V lost 5 bases, and 5 bases had no gene match. Germline V lookup: CDR1 KGHSH, CDR2 LQKENI. The CDR3 spans 15 residues. CDR3 sequence reads: CASSETSGSYNEQFF. In DNA, the CDR3 is TGTGCCAGCTCAGAGACTAGCGGAAGCTACAATGAGCAGTTCTTC. Full variable domain (outside the CDR3, taken from reference TRBV18 and TRBJ2-1): NAGVMQNPRHLVRRRGQEARLRCSPMKGHSHVYWYRQLPEEGLKFMVYLQKENIIDESGMPKERFSAEFPKEGPSILRIQQVVRGDSAAYFCASSETSGSYNEQFFGPGTRLTVL.

V is TRBV13 and J is TRBJ2-7; D is uncertain. CDR1 and CDR2 from the germline V gene are PRHDT and FYEKMQ (reference sequence). The CDR3 loop spans 13 amino acids. V was cut by 3 bases and J by 0 bases, with 6 bases left in between. The CDR3 sequence: CASSFRRSYEQYF. The CDR3 DNA reads TGTGCCAGCAGCTTCCGCCGCTCCTACGAGCAGTACTTC.

The CDR3 DNA follows: TGTGCCACACAGAGGGTAGGCCAGTCGAACACCGGGGAGCTGTTTTTT. This encodes CATQRVGQSNTGELFF. The V and J genes are TRBV10-3 and TRBJ2-2, with D possibly matching TRBD2 (5 bases). The CDR3 totals 16 residues. Germline V gene sequence: CDR1 ENHRY, CDR2 SYGVKD. Trimming pared 10 bases from V and 0 bases from J, leaving 18 bases between.

The V gene is TRBV19, the J gene TRBJ1-1; 10 bases align to TRBD1. Per germline, CDR1 LNHDA and CDR2 SQIVND (reference sequence). The CDR3 sequence is 17 residues long. With V trimmed by 6 bases and J by 6 bases, 16 bases remained unmatched. CDR3 region: CASRLRWDRGDSAEAFF. The DNA of the CDR3 is TGTGCCAGTAGGCTCCGGTGGGACAGGGGTGATTCGGCTGAAGCTTTCTTT.

The chain recombines TRBV5-6 with TRBJ2-7, with 7 bases matching TRBD1. With 0 bases clipped from V and 9 bases from J, the junction kept 6 bases outside the gene matches. The germline V gene encodes CDR1 SGHDT and CDR2 YYEEEE. The CDR3 runs to 13 residues. The CDR3 DNA sequence: TGTGCCAGCAGCTTGGCCAGGGGGTTGGGGCAGTACTTC. Translated, it gives CASSLARGLGQYF.